A selection of T cell receptor beta chains follows, all from one sample in a study of OX40 agonist ivuxolimab in advanced cancers. The method was immunoSEQ multiplex PCR; TCRdb's version includes in-frame clones alone and lacks a portion of them. Counted here are 45,000 to 60,000 clones, approximately 79% occurring once; the ten biggest clones make up under 2%. The material was CD4+ or CD8+ T cells sorted from blood, obtained in a trial of the OX40 agonist ivuxolimab. The receptor set was obtained from an adult with an advanced solid tumor such as melanoma, head and neck, liver or kidney cancer. The CDR3 runs from the conserved cysteine through the conserved F or W. D genes are given only for firm matches. Rows may omit the clone size; those that give it use once, few, many or a size class.

.	TRBV15	TRBD1	TRBJ1-2	TGTGCCACCAGCAGACCGGACAGGGTTAATGGCTACACCTTC	CATSRPDRVNGYTF
once	TRBV7-2	.	TRBJ2-3	TGTACCAGCAGCTTAGCGAGCAGGGCCAGAGAGTATTTT	CTSSLASRAREYF
.	TRBV7-3	.	TRBJ2-1	TGTGCCAGCAGCTCGAGGCAGGCCGATGAGCAGTTCTTC	CASSSRQADEQFF
.	TRBV28	.	TRBJ1-3	TGTGCCAGCAGTTTCGGTCATTTAGATCGCCGAAACACCATATATTTT	CASSFGHLDRRNTIYF
.	TRBV7-3	.	TRBJ1-2	TGTGCCAGCAGCCCAGGGTATGGCTACACCTTC	CASSPGYGYTF
.	TRBV9	.	TRBJ2-3	TGTGCCAGCAGCGTAGTAGGAATAGCCGCGGATACGCAGTATTTT	CASSVVGIAADTQYF
.	TRBV14	.	TRBJ2-5	TGTGCCAGCAGCCAAGTTACAGGACTCGGAAATCTGCAGTACTTC	CASSQVTGLGNLQYF
once	TRBV7-2	TRBD2	TRBJ2-5	TGTGCCAGCAGTCCTACCGTAGGGACTAGCGGGCAAGAGACCCAGTACTTC	CASSPTVGTSGQETQYF
.	TRBV27	.	TRBJ2-1	TGTGCCAGCAGCCCTACTAGGTATGAGCAGTTCTTC	CASSPTRYEQFF
.	TRBV7-2	.	TRBJ2-2	TGTGCCAGCAGCGTCGCGGGTACGGGGGCCGGGGAGCTGTTTTTT	CASSVAGTGAGELFF
.	TRBV4-3	.	TRBJ1-1	TGCGCCAGCAGCCAAGATGGAGCAGGGCACACTGAAGCTTTCTTT	CASSQDGAGHTEAFF
.	TRBV29-1	TRBD2	TRBJ2-3	TGCAGCGTCCCTCGGACTAGCGGGAGGTCAGATACGCAGTATTTT	CSVPRTSGRSDTQYF
.	TRBV25-1	.	TRBJ1-4	TGTGCCAGCAAATCTCGGGGGGGGGATGAAAAACTGTTTTTT	CASKSRGGDEKLFF
.	TRBV10-3	.	TRBJ2-4	TGTGCCATCAGTGAAAATCTGGGAAGACTAGCCAAAAACATTCAGTACTTC	CAISENLGRLAKNIQYF
.	TRBV7-3	TRBD1	TRBJ2-1	TGTGCCAGCGGAGGACAGGAAATTTGGAATGAGCAGTTCTTC	CASGGQEIWNEQFF
.	TRBV5-1	.	TRBJ2-7	TGCGCCAGCAGCGAGGATCCGAGCAGGGTAGGCGAGCAGTACTTC	CASSEDPSRVGEQYF
.	TRBV4-3	.	TRBJ2-4	TGCGCCAGCAGCCAAGAGCAGGCTAGCGCAAAGGGGAACATTCAGTACTTC	CASSQEQASAKGNIQYF
.	TRBV7-2	.	TRBJ2-1	TGTGCCAGCAGCTTAAATCCGGGAACCTCCTACAATGAGCAGTTCTTC	CASSLNPGTSYNEQFF
.	TRBV19	.	TRBJ2-7	TGTGCCAGTAGTACTGGGACCCCCTACGAGCAGTACTTC	CASSTGTPYEQYF
.	TRBV6-5	TRBD2	TRBJ2-7	TGTGCCAGCAGAATCGACGGGAGGTCCTACGAGCAGTACTTC	CASRIDGRSYEQYF
.	TRBV5-1	.	TRBJ2-7	TGCGCCAGCAGCCGGGGGGCGGAACCCTACGAGCAGTACTTC	CASSRGAEPYEQYF
.	TRBV18	.	TRBJ1-4	TGTGCCAGCTCACGAGGAGGGGCTAATGAAAAACTGTTTTTT	CASSRGGANEKLFF
.	TRBV27	TRBD1	TRBJ1-6	TGTGCCAGCGGATGGGGACAGGGTGGATCACCCCTCCACTTT	CASGWGQGGSPLHF
.	TRBV6-5	TRBD1	TRBJ1-4	TGTGCCAGCAGTACCGCCGGGACAGTCAATGAAAAACTGTTTTTT	CASSTAGTVNEKLFF
.	TRBV5-1	.	TRBJ1-5	TGCGCCAGCAGCTTGACAGGTTATAGCAATCAGCCCCAGCATTTT	CASSLTGYSNQPQHF
.	TRBV2	.	TRBJ1-2	TGTGCCAGCAGTGGACAGGCGGTGGGAGGCTACACCTTC	CASSGQAVGGYTF
.	TRBV6-6	TRBD2	TRBJ2-3	TGTGCCAGCAGTCGACGGGGGGGAATTAGCACAGATACGCAGTATTTT	CASSRRGGISTDTQYF
few	TRBV7-8	.	TRBJ2-2	TGTGCCAGCAGCACTGTGGCCGGGGAGCTGTTTTTT	CASSTVAGELFF
.	TRBV5-1	.	TRBJ1-1	TGCGCCAGCAGCTTAACAGGGAGGGGAACTGAAGCTTTCTTT	CASSLTGRGTEAFF
.	TRBV10-3	TRBD1	TRBJ1-5	TGTGCCATCAGTGAGTTAGGGACAGGGGGAAGACAGCCCCAGCATTTT	CAISELGTGGRQPQHF
.	TRBV4-2	.	TRBJ2-4	TGTGCCAGCAGCCAAGATATGGCTTCAGCCAAAAACATTCAGTACTTC	CASSQDMASAKNIQYF
.	TRBV6-1	.	TRBJ1-2	TGTGCCAGCAGCCCCATGCACTATGGCTACACCTTC	CASSPMHYGYTF
.	TRBV7-2	.	TRBJ1-3	TGTGCCAGCAGCTTAGCCGGAATCTCTGGAAACACCATATATTTT	CASSLAGISGNTIYF
.	TRBV11-2	.	TRBJ2-3	TGTGCCAGCAGCCTATTTGTGCGGGATACGCAGTATTTT	CASSLFVRDTQYF
.	TRBV6-5	.	TRBJ1-5	TGTGCCAGCAGTTACTCGAGGAGTAGCAATCAGCCCCAGCATTTT	CASSYSRSSNQPQHF
.	TRBV5-1	.	TRBJ2-7	TGCGCCAGCAGCTTGGACAGTGGTGAATACGAGCAGTACTTC	CASSLDSGEYEQYF
few	TRBV6-5	.	TRBJ1-1	TGTGCCAGCAGTTTTGCGGCAGAAGCTTTCTTT	CASSFAAEAFF
.	TRBV11-3	.	TRBJ2-3	TGTGCCAGCAGCTTGGGGGCCAGGGTGGCCACAGATACGCAGTATTTT	CASSLGARVATDTQYF
once	TRBV7-9	.	TRBJ1-6	TGTGCCAGCAGCTTAGGACAGGTCGATTCACCCCTCCACTTT	CASSLGQVDSPLHF